The 31 T cell receptor beta chains below come from one sample, sequenced in a study of graft-versus-host responses after intestinal transplantation. Their recognized antigens are unknown. Here immunoSEQ multiplex PCR was the method, and the copy in TCRdb shows in-frame clones only, minus some. The sample holds tens of thousands of clones; more than 75% are singletons and the top ten take about 8%. The sequencing used unstimulated CD8+ T cells sorted from spleen or lymph node cells, collected before transplant. All receptors come from a human donor who was the organ donor for an intestinal transplant.

Only one count was recorded for this clone. The genes are TRBV6-4 and TRBJ2-3, with D maybe TRBD2 (5 bases). The germline V gene encodes CDR1 MRHNA and CDR2 SNTAGT. CDR3 size: 14 residues. V was pared by 6 bases and J by 7 bases, with 17 bases between. The CDR3 nucleotides read TGTGCCAGCAGCCCCGGAGGATCTCCTAATACGCAGTATTTT. Encoded protein: CASSPGGSPNTQYF.

The chain employs TRBV5-7 and TRBJ2-2, with D possibly TRBD1 on 6 matching bases. TRBV5-7 is annotated as an ORF whose role is uncertain. V lost 4 bases, J lost 6 bases, and 16 bases lay in between. The CDR3 runs 15 residues. The CDR3 region is CASSPPVKGAGELFF. The CDR3 DNA reads TGTGCCAGCAGCCCCCCTGTGAAGGGGGCCGGGGAGCTGTTTTTT.

The chain joins TRBV4-1 to TRBJ2-1; D unresolved. The CDR3 length is 13 residues. Germline values: CDR1 MGHRA, CDR2 YSYEKL. V was trimmed by 2 bases and J by 9 bases, leaving 11 bases between them. The CDR3 spells CASSQTGGIEQFF. DNA for the CDR3: TGCGCCAGCAGCCAAACGGGCGGTATTGAGCAGTTCTTC.

The gene calls are TRBV2 and TRBJ2-7, with D perhaps TRBD1 (5 bases). Germline V gene data show CDR1 as SNHLY and CDR2 as FYNNEI. The CDR3 is 10 residues long. CDR3 nucleotide sequence: TGTACCACAGGTTCCTACGAGCAGTACTTC. This gives the protein CTTGSYEQYF.

This rearrangement joins TRBV21-1 to TRBJ2-7; TRBD2, the table's D call, was not compared with the DNA. TRBV21-1 is given as a pseudogene. The CDR3 totals 15 residues. The CDR3 region has the DNA TGTGCCAGCAGCAAAGGGGGGGGATGTCCCTACGAGCAGTACTTC. This codes for CASSKGGGCPYEQYF.

V is TRBV11-2 and J is TRBJ1-2, with 8 bases that match TRBD1. Germline trimming cut 5 bases from V and 4 bases from J; bases unmatched to any gene: 12. This CDR3 region has 16 residues. Germline-derived CDR1 and CDR2 are SGHAT and FQNNGV. CDR3 in DNA: TGTGCCAGCAGCGAAACCGGGACAGGCATAAGCTATGGCTACACCTTC. This translates into CASSETGTGISYGYTF.

The chain couples TRBV6-6 to TRBJ1-1; no firm D call. CDR3 length: 16 residues. V was pared by 4 bases and J by 10 bases, with 25 bases between. The germline V gene encodes CDR1 MNHNY and CDR2 SVGAGI (reference sequence). The CDR3 DNA is TGTGCCAGCAGTTCTTCAACCGCGGAGGGAGGGTGGCGAGCTTTCTTT. Protein product: CASSSSTAEGGWRAFF.

This clone was recorded once. This chain links TRBV19 with TRBJ1-2, with D hard to call. With 5 bases removed from V and 1 base from J, the gap between germline ends came to 11 bases. This CDR3 region has 14 residues. CDR1 and CDR2 (germline): LNHDA, SQIVND (reference sequence). CDR3 DNA sequence: TGTGCCAGTAGTCCCCGGACGGATAACTATGGCTACACCTTC. Translated: CASSPRTDNYGYTF.

This chain links TRBV9 with TRBJ2-1; 8 positions agree with TRBD1. Germline V lookup: CDR1 SGDLS, CDR2 YYNGEE. V gave up 4 bases and J gave up 6 bases; unmatched junction bases: 18. The CDR3 covers 18 residues. CDR3 DNA: TGTGCCAGCAGCCCCACCCGGACAGGGAGTACCCGGGCCAATGAGCAGTTCTTC. Encoded protein: CASSPTRTGSTRANEQFF.

The V gene is TRBV5-6, the J gene TRBJ2-7, with 7 nucleotides matching TRBD1. The CDR3 is made up of 14 amino acids. With V trimmed by 4 bases and J by 1 base, 5 bases remained unmatched. Germline CDR1 and CDR2: SGHDT and YYEEEE. Written as DNA, the CDR3 is TGTGCCAGCAGCATAGACAGGGTTTCCTACGAGCAGTACTTC. Translated, it gives CASSIDRVSYEQYF. Variable domain in full (rest from reference TRBV5-6 and TRBJ2-7): DAGVTQSPTHLIKTRGQQVTLRCSPKSGHDTVSWYQQALGQGPQFIFQYYEEEERQRGNFPDRFSGHQFPNYSSELNVNALLLGDSALYLCASSIDRVSYEQYFGPGTRLTVT.

Concerning this clone itself: An end of the junction does not agree with germline; a read error may underlie this. The identical CDR3 is also encoded by other nucleotide sequences in the sample. The chain carries TRBV4-1 and TRBJ2-7; D possibly corresponds to TRBD1 (5 bases). The CDR3 extends over 14 amino acids. Germline-derived CDR1 and CDR2 are MGHRA and YSYEKL. The CDR3: CASSPGHGSYEQYF. The CDR3, as DNA: TGCGCCAGCAGTCCAGGGCACGGATCCTACGAGCAATACTTC.

V gene TRBV6-5 combines with J gene TRBJ1-5; D uncertain. The CDR3 sequence is 14 residues long. From germline, CDR1 is MNHEY and CDR2 SVGAGI. The V and J ends lost 0 bases and 7 bases respectively, with 10 bases between them. The CDR3 bases are TGTGCCAGCAGTTACTCGGCAGAGGAGCAGCCCCAGCATTTT. Encoded protein: CASSYSAEEQPQHF.

The chain combines TRBV7-9 with TRBJ2-2; D uncertain. Trimming took 0 bases from V and 6 from J, leaving 5 bases between them. The CDR3 loop spans 13 amino acids. The V gene's germline CDR1 is SEHNR and CDR2 FQNEAQ (reference sequence). CDR3 in amino acids: CASSLADSGELFF. The DNA for the CDR3 is TGTGCCAGCAGCTTAGCGGATTCCGGGGAGCTGTTTTTT.

CDR3 protein: CASIVQGSTDTQYF. In DNA form, the CDR3 reads TGTGCCAGCATCGTCCAGGGGAGCACAGATACGCAGTATTTT. This sequence joins TRBV2 and TRBJ2-3, with D possibly TRBD1 on 6 matching bases. CDR1 and CDR2 from the germline V gene are SNHLY and FYNNEI. Trimming left V 7 bases short and J 0 bases short, with 11 bases between. The CDR3 loop spans 14 amino acids.

The chain links TRBV13 to TRBJ2-5; maybe TRBD2 (5 bases). CDR3 length: 15 residues. The V and J ends lost 1 base and 2 bases respectively, with 11 bases between them. In germline, CDR1 is PRHDT, CDR2 FYEKMQ (reference sequence). The CDR3 sequence: CASSLATTRQETQYF. The CDR3 DNA reads TGTGCCAGCAGCTTAGCGACTACCCGGCAAGAGACCCAGTACTTC.

The rearrangement links TRBV27 to TRBJ1-2; TRBD1 matches at 7 bases. CDR1 and CDR2 from the germline V gene are MNHEY and SMNVEV (reference sequence). This CDR3 is built from 14 residues. V shed 0 bases and J 4 bases; nucleotides not matched to a gene: 2. In DNA, the CDR3 is TGTGCCAGCAGTTTATCCAGGGGGGGCTATGGCTACACCTTC. Protein product: CASSLSRGGYGYTF.

The chain carries TRBV4-1 and TRBJ2-5, with 7 bases matching TRBD2. The CDR3 is 13 amino acids. Germline trimming cut 3 bases from V and 5 bases from J; bases unmatched to any gene: 3. Germline assignment: CDR1 MGHRA and CDR2 YSYEKL. CDR3 DNA: TGCGCCAGCAGCCACACTAGCGTTGAGACCCAGTACTTC. This translates into CASSHTSVETQYF.

The CDR3 region has the DNA TGTGCCAGCAGTCCCACACTGGAGGGTGAAGCTTTCTTT. This gives the protein CASSPTLEGEAFF. V usage is TRBV6-1 and J usage is TRBJ1-1; no clear D. The CDR3 spans 13 residues. Germline-derived CDR1 and CDR2 are MNHNS and SASEGT. V lost 5 bases to trimming and J lost 7 bases, with 14 bases between them.

On this clone: The identical CDR3 is also encoded by other nucleotide sequences in the sample. This rearrangement joins TRBV10-2 to TRBJ2-7; TRBD2 might be the D (6 bases). V lost 0 bases, J lost 3 bases, and 6 bases lay in between. Germline loops: CDR1 WSHSY, CDR2 SAAADI. The CDR3 is 13 residues long. This CDR3 is CASSESRDYEQYF. In nucleotides, the CDR3 is TGCGCCAGCAGTGAGTCGCGGGACTACGAGCAGTACTTC.

The V and J genes are TRBV14 and TRBJ2-7; either TRBD1 or TRBD2 may supply D (5 bases each). The CDR3 runs 14 residues. Germline V gene sequence: CDR1 SGHDN, CDR2 FVKESK. V lost 3 bases to trimming and J lost 4 bases, with 13 bases between them. The CDR3 sequence: CASSHRGVVYEQYF. In DNA form, the CDR3 reads TGTGCCAGCAGCCACAGAGGGGTGGTGTACGAGCAGTACTTC.

V and J are TRBV30 and TRBJ2-2; a weak D match, TRBD2 (5 bases). Germline CDR1 reads GTSNPN; CDR2 reads SVGIG (reference sequence). The CDR3 totals 15 residues. V was shortened by 0 bases and J by 6 bases, with 14 bases between the two germline ends. Written as DNA, the CDR3 is TGTGCCTGGAGTGTAACGGGGATACACGCCGGGGAGCTGTTTTTT. This encodes CAWSVTGIHAGELFF.

The genes are TRBV29-1 and TRBJ2-6; D unclear. Per the germline V gene, CDR1 is SQVTM and CDR2 is ANQGSEA. The V and J ends lost 0 bases and 4 bases respectively, with 10 bases between them. The CDR3 runs 15 residues. Here the CDR3 DNA reads TGCAGCGTTGAAGAGGGTTTTACAGGGGCCAACGTCCTGACTTTC. This sequence encodes CSVEEGFTGANVLTF.

The chain recombines TRBV9 with TRBJ2-3; maybe TRBD1 (5 bases). The CDR3 runs 15 residues. The germline V gene encodes CDR1 SGDLS and CDR2 YYNGEE. Trimming stripped 3 bases from V and 3 bases from J, with 14 bases between. This CDR3 is CASSGLQGLTDTQYF. For the CDR3, the DNA is TGTGCCAGCAGCGGACTTCAGGGTTTAACAGATACGCAGTATTTT. The complete variable domain, with remaining parts taken from reference TRBV9 and TRBJ2-3, reads DSGVTQTPKHLITATGQRVTLRCSPRSGDLSVYWYQQSLDQGLQFLIQYYNGEERAKGNILERFSAQQFPDLHSELNLSSLELGDSALYFCASSGLQGLTDTQYFGPGTRLTVL.

This rearrangement joins TRBV9 to TRBJ2-2, with D unclear. This CDR3 is built from 13 residues. Germline values: CDR1 SGDLS, CDR2 YYNGEE. Trimming cost V 7 bases and J 2 bases, with 9 bases left between them. CDR3 DNA: TGTGCCAGCGGAAATGACAACACCGGGGAGCTGTTTTTT. Translated, it gives CASGNDNTGELFF.

The chain has TRBV2 and TRBJ2-1, with a possible D match to TRBD2 (6 bases). Between the trimmed V and J ends, which lost 7 bases and 9 bases, there was a span of 13 bases. Germline CDR1 is SNHLY and CDR2 is FYNNEI. This CDR3 is 12 amino acids long. The CDR3 protein is CASTSFSGEQFF. DNA for the CDR3: TGTGCCAGCACCTCATTTAGCGGTGAGCAGTTCTTC.

This clone was observed a handful of times. CDR3 nucleotide sequence: TGTGCCGTGGGTAGTTCCTACGAGCAGTACTTC. It specifies CAVGSSYEQYF. The chain uses TRBV19 and TRBJ2-7; no reliable D call. Trimming left V 11 bases short and J 1 base short, with 9 bases between. Germline CDR1 and CDR2: LNHDA and SQIVND (reference sequence). The CDR3 has 11 amino acids.

V and J are TRBV11-2 and TRBJ2-5; D perhaps matches TRBD2 (7 bases). The CDR3 contains 17 residues. V was cut by 7 bases and J by 5 bases, with 26 bases left in between. Germline V gene sequence: CDR1 SGHAT, CDR2 FQNNGV. The CDR3 reads CASTTLAYGGPRETQYF. The CDR3 DNA follows: TGTGCCAGCACCACCTTGGCGTACGGGGGGCCCCGGGAGACCCAGTACTTC.

The chain links TRBV9 to TRBJ2-3; 11 nucleotides agree with TRBD2. CDR3 length: 16 residues. Germline CDR1 and CDR2: SGDLS and YYNGEE. The V segment lost 3 bases and the J segment 0 bases; nucleotides outside the gene matches: 3. The DNA of the CDR3 is TGTGCCAGCAGCGCCGCTAGCGGGGGGAGCACAGATACGCAGTATTTT. Its protein is CASSAASGGSTDTQYF.

The chain carries TRBV27 and TRBJ1-5, with D possibly being TRBD1 (6 bases). The CDR3 runs 13 residues. Between the trimmed V and J ends, which lost 9 bases and 6 bases, there was a span of 15 bases. CDR1 MNHEY and CDR2 SMNVEV come from the germline V gene (reference sequence). The CDR3 sequence: CASWTGGAQPQHF. CDR3 DNA: TGTGCCAGTTGGACGGGGGGGGCTCAGCCCCAGCATTTT.

The chain joins TRBV14 to TRBJ2-7; D is uncertain. V dropped 1 base and J dropped 2 bases, with 12 bases sitting between them. This CDR3 has 15 amino acids. Per the germline V gene, CDR1 is SGHDN and CDR2 is FVKESK. CDR3 sequence: CASSQVVGRTYEQYF. The CDR3 region has the DNA TGTGCCAGCAGCCAAGTGGTGGGTCGCACCTACGAGCAGTACTTC.

The chain combines TRBV6-1 with TRBJ2-7; D is tentatively TRBD1 or TRBD2 (5 bases each). The CDR3 extends over 16 amino acids. CDR1 and CDR2 from the germline V gene are MNHNS and SASEGT. Between the trimmed V and J ends, which lost 2 bases and 3 bases, there was a span of 17 bases. The CDR3 bases are TGTGCCAGCAGTGAACAAAGAGGGGAGCCGATCTACGAGCAGTACTTC. Translating gives CASSEQRGEPIYEQYF.